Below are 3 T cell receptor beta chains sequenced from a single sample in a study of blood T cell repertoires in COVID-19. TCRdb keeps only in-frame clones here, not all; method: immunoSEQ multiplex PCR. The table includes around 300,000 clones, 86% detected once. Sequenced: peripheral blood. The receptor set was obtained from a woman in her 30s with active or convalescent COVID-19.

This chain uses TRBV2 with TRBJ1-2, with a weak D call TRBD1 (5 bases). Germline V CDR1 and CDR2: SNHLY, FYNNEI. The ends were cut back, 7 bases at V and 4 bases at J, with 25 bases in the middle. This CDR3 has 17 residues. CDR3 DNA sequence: TGTGCCAGCAACAAGGGGAGGGGCTATGGGCCTAGCTATGGCTACACCTTC. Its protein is CASNKGRGYGPSYGYTF.

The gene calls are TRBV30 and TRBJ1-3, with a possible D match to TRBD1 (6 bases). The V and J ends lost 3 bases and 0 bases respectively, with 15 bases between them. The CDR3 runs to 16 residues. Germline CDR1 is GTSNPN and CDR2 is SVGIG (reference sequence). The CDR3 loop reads CAWSARGASSGNTIYF. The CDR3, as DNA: TGTGCCTGGAGCGCCCGGGGGGCCAGCTCTGGAAACACCATATATTTT.

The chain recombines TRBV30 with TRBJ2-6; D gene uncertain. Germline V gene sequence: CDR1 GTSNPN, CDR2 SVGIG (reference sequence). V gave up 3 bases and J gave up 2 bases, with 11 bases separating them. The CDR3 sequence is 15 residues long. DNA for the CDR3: TGTGCCTGGAGCCCCGGTCGGGCTGGGGCCAACGTCCTGACTTTC. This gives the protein CAWSPGRAGANVLTF.